A selection of T cell receptor beta chains follows, all from one sample in a study of T cells after yellow fever vaccination. TCRdb itself ran the 5' RACE reads through MiXCR, one entry per CDR3 protein. The sample contains just over 250,000 distinct CDR3 sequences, about 5.2% of which appear only once. Specimen: CD4+ T cells sorted from PBMCs, collected on the day of the yellow fever booster vaccination. These receptors were taken from a young man who received the YFV17D yellow fever vaccine. CDR3s include the opening cysteine and the closing phenylalanine or tryptophan. Fields, in order: D gene, V gene, J gene, clone size, CDR3 DNA, CDR3 protein. D genes are given only for firm matches. The size of a clone is reported for some rows only, either as once, few or many, or as a class for expanded clones.

>.|TRBV9|TRBJ2-1|many
TGTGCCAGCAGCGTACAAGGGCAGTCCTACAATGAGCAGTTCTTC
CASSVQGQSYNEQFF
>.|TRBV12-3/TRBV12-4|TRBJ1-6|many
TGTGCCAGCACCTCCGACCGGGGTTACTCACCCCTCCACTTT
CASTSDRGYSPLHF
>TRBD1|TRBV20-1|TRBJ2-1|few
TGCAGTGCCGGACAGGGTCCCTACAATGAGCAGTTCTTC
CSAGQGPYNEQFF
>TRBD2|TRBV5-1|TRBJ2-7|few
TGCGCCAGCAGCTTAGCGGGGGCAACCTACGAGCAGTACTTC
CASSLAGATYEQYF
>.|TRBV5-1|TRBJ1-1|few
TGCGCCAGCAGCTCACCTAGCAGGGACACTGAAGCTTTCTTT
CASSSPSRDTEAFF
>.|TRBV7-2|TRBJ1-5|.
TGTGCCAGCAGCTCTCAAACAGGGATGGGCAATCAGCCCCAGCATTTT
CASSSQTGMGNQPQHF
>.|TRBV12-3/TRBV12-4|TRBJ1-3|.
TGTGCCAGCAGTTGGGACCTCTCTGGAAACACCATATATTTT
CASSWDLSGNTIYF
>.|TRBV11-2|TRBJ2-2|.
TGTGCCAGCAGCTTAGCCCCCCCGGGGAACACCGGGGAGCTGTTTTTT
CASSLAPPGNTGELFF
>TRBD1|TRBV29-1|TRBJ1-2|few
TGCAGCGTTACAGGGGGGGATGGCTACACCTTC
CSVTGGDGYTF
>TRBD2|TRBV7-2|TRBJ2-3|.
TGTGCCAGCAGCATGAGCGGGGGAAGCACAGATACGCAGTATTTT
CASSMSGGSTDTQYF
>TRBD1|TRBV18|TRBJ1-1|.
TGTGCCAGCTCCCAGGGGGGAGGGGACACTGAAGCTTTCTTT
CASSQGGGDTEAFF
>TRBD2|TRBV4-2|TRBJ2-3|.
TGTGCCAGCAGCCAAGAGAGCGGGGGGGACACAGATACGCAGTATTTT
CASSQESGGDTDTQYF
>.|TRBV18|TRBJ2-7|few
TGTGCCAGCTCACCAACCGGACAGTCGTCCTACGAGCAGTACTTC
CASSPTGQSSYEQYF
>TRBD1|TRBV20-1|TRBJ1-1|few
TGCAGTGCTAGAGATAGGAACAGGGGGGCGAACACTGAAGCTTTCTTT
CSARDRNRGANTEAFF
>TRBD2|TRBV9|TRBJ2-1|many
TGTGCCAGCGCGGGACTAGTTGGCAATGAGCAGTTCTTC
CASAGLVGNEQFF
>TRBD2|TRBV7-2|TRBJ2-1|few
TGTGCCAGCAGCCAACTAGCGGGGGGGCTCGGCAATGAGCAGTTCTTC
CASSQLAGGLGNEQFF
>TRBD1|TRBV10-3|TRBJ1-2|many
TGTGCCATCAGGGGACAGGGAGAGGACTATGGCTACACCTTC
CAIRGQGEDYGYTF
>TRBD1|TRBV6-5|TRBJ2-1|few
TGTGCCAGCAGTCTCGCGGGGACAGGGACCAATGAGCAGTTCTTC
CASSLAGTGTNEQFF
>.|TRBV9|TRBJ2-3|many
TGTGCCAGCAGCGTAGCGGGGGGCCCAGCGGATACGCAGTATTTT
CASSVAGGPADTQYF
>TRBD1|TRBV12-3/TRBV12-4|TRBJ1-1|.
TGTGCCAGCCACAGGGGACCGAACACTGAAGCTTTCTTT
CASHRGPNTEAFF
>TRBD1|TRBV19|TRBJ1-6|few
TGTGCCAGTAGTATGGAGTGGCTTAATGGACAGGGGTGGCGTTCACCCCTCCACTTT
CASSMEWLNGQGWRSPLHF
>TRBD1|TRBV28|TRBJ1-4|few
TGTGCCACCTGCCGAGGGACAGGGATTGAAAAACTGTTTTTT
CATCRGTGIEKLFF
>TRBD2|TRBV2|TRBJ2-1|.
TGTGCCAGCAGTGGGGAGCGGGGGCAATACAATGAGCAGTTCTTC
CASSGERGQYNEQFF
>.|TRBV7-2|TRBJ2-3|many
TGCGCCAGCAGTCCCGGGAGCACAGATACGCAGTATTTT
CASSPGSTDTQYF
>.|TRBV10-3|TRBJ2-5|many
TGTGCCATCAGTGGGTCAGGACAAGAGACCCAGTACTTC
CAISGSGQETQYF
>.|TRBV3-1|TRBJ1-5|.
TGTGCCAGCAGCCAAGGTGGGGCCCAGGCCCAGCATTTT
CASSQGGAQAQHF